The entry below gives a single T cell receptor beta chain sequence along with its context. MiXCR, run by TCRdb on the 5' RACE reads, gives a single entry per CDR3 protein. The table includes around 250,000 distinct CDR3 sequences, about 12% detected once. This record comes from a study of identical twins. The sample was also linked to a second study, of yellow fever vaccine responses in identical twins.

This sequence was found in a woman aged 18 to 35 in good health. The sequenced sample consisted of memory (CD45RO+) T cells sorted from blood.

In nucleotides, the CDR3 is TGTGCCAGCAGCCGTGGACTAGCGGGGGGGACCTACAATGAGCAGTTCTTC. Its protein is CASSRGLAGGTYNEQFF. The chain has TRBV3-1 and TRBJ2-1; the match to TRBD2 covers 15 bases. Germline values: CDR1 LGHDT, CDR2 YNNKEL (reference sequence). The CDR3 is 17 amino acids. The trim removed 4 bases at V and 2 bases at J, leaving 3 bases unmatched.